The 14 T cell receptor beta chains presented below share a single source sample, sequenced in a study of blood T cell repertoires in COVID-19. Assay used: immunoSEQ multiplex PCR; TCRdb lists only in-frame clones, some missing. The sample consists of 250,000 or so clones, about 88% of them appearing once. The sample was PBMCs or T cells enriched from blood (not recorded which). These receptors all stem from a woman between 45 and 60 years old who had recovered from COVID-19.

This clone has just a few counts. The junction differs from germline at one of its ends, possibly a read error. The chain couples TRBV7-7 to TRBJ2-7; 8 positions match TRBD1. The CDR3 length is 13 residues. Germline CDR1 SSHAT, CDR2 FNYEAQ (reference sequence). The CDR3 DNA reads as TGTGCTAGCAGCGCTGACAGGGGCGCCGAGCAGTACTTC. It encodes CASSADRGAEQYF.

This clone has only one observation. The chain carries TRBV6-2 or TRBV6-3 and TRBJ1-5, with 7 bases matching TRBD1. V lost 3 bases and J lost 6; bases outside the gene matches: 5. This CDR3 comprises 14 residues. Germline V gene lookup returns CDR1 MNHEY and CDR2 SVGEGT. The CDR3 sequence is CASSYRDSSQPQHF. DNA for the CDR3: TGTGCCAGCAGTTATCGGGACAGCTCTCAGCCCCAGCATTTT.

The V call is TRBV2, the J call TRBJ2-7, with 13 bases fitting TRBD2. Trimming cost V 6 bases and J 2 bases; bases outside gene matches: 4. This CDR3 is built from 15 residues. In germline, CDR1 is SNHLY, CDR2 FYNNEI. The chain's CDR3 is CASSRGLAGTYEQYF. The CDR3 region has the DNA TGTGCCAGCAGCCGGGGACTAGCGGGGACCTACGAGCAGTACTTC.

This clone showed up just once. The chain combines TRBV21-1 with TRBJ2-6; the table's D call, TRBD1, has no DNA check behind it. TRBV21-1 is tagged as a pseudogene. This CDR3 is 16 amino acids long. This CDR3 reads CASSASTPAGANVLTF. DNA of the CDR3: TGTGCCAGCAGCGCATCGACACCCGCCGGGGCCAACGTCCTGACTTTC.

This chain joins TRBV19 and TRBJ2-7, with 13 nucleotides matching TRBD2. Germline CDR1 and CDR2: LNHDA and SQIVND (reference sequence). The ends lost 5 bases at V and 7 bases at J; junction bases unmatched: 11. This CDR3 comprises 16 residues. CDR3 in amino acids: CASSRNLVLAGGEQYF. CDR3 DNA sequence: TGTGCCAGTAGTCGCAATTTAGTACTAGCGGGAGGGGAGCAGTACTTC.

This clone was detected only once. The rearrangement uses TRBV5-4 and TRBJ1-1, with D perhaps matching TRBD1 (6 bases). Trimming took 3 bases from V and 5 from J, leaving 14 bases between them. The CDR3 runs 14 residues. Germline CDR1 and CDR2: SGHNT and YYREEE (reference sequence). Here the CDR3 reads CASSSSRGQTEAFF. The CDR3 nucleotides are TGTGCCAGCAGCTCGTCCAGGGGTCAGACTGAAGCTTTCTTT.

The chain carries TRBV6-2 or TRBV6-3 and TRBJ1-1, with D perhaps matching TRBD1 (6 bases). The CDR3 spans 15 residues. Germline loops: CDR1 MNHEY, CDR2 SVGEGT. The V end lost 2 bases, the J end lost 5 bases, and 15 bases lay between the germline ends. The CDR3 region is CASSYGGSGQTEAFF. The CDR3 region has the DNA TGTGCCAGCAGTTACGGTGGATCCGGACAGACTGAAGCTTTCTTT.

The chain carries TRBV11-2 and TRBJ2-7; perhaps TRBD2 as D (6 bases). CDR3 size: 12 residues. V was clipped by 2 bases and J by 7 bases, with 9 bases between them. Germline lookup yields CDR1 SGHAT and CDR2 FQNNGV. The CDR3 DNA is TGTGCCAGCAGCTTAACGGGGGATGAGCAGTACTTC. The encoded protein is CASSLTGDEQYF.

The chain carries TRBV20-1 and TRBJ2-1; possible D gene TRBD2, 6 bases. The CDR3 extends over 14 amino acids. Per germline, CDR1 DFQATT and CDR2 SNEGSKA (reference sequence). The germline V and J ends were trimmed by 3 bases and 5 bases, with 14 bases remaining between them. Here the CDR3 reads CSASRLARNNEQFF. CDR3 nucleotides: TGCAGTGCTAGTAGGCTAGCGAGAAACAATGAGCAGTTCTTC.

This sequence joins TRBV12-5 and TRBJ1-4; 11 bases line up with TRBD1. This CDR3 has 16 amino acids. Germline-derived CDR1 and CDR2 are LGHNT and FRNRAP. The V segment lost 2 bases and the J segment 6 bases; nucleotides outside the gene matches: 5. The CDR3 DNA sequence: TGTGCTAGTGGTTTGACTCGGACAGGGGGCGATGAAAAACTGTTTTTT. It translates to CASGLTRTGGDEKLFF.

The V and J genes are TRBV29-1 and TRBJ2-7, with 7 bases fitting TRBD1. CDR1 SQVTM and CDR2 ANQGSEA come from the germline V gene. Trimming cost V 3 bases and J 6 bases; bases outside gene matches: 5. CDR3 size: 12 residues. CDR3 loop: CSVETGFREQYF. In DNA form, the CDR3 reads TGCAGCGTTGAGACAGGGTTTCGCGAGCAGTACTTC.

The V and J genes are TRBV6-5 and TRBJ2-2, with TRBD2 matching over 10 bases. V was clipped by 4 bases and J by 6 bases; unmatched bases: 2. Germline values: CDR1 MNHEY, CDR2 SVGAGI. The CDR3 spans 14 residues. The DNA for the CDR3 is TGTGCCAGCAGTTGGGGACTAGCGTCCGGGGAGCTGTTTTTT. Translated: CASSWGLASGELFF.

V is TRBV10-2 and J is TRBJ2-1; TRBD2 aligns across 8 bases. The V gene's germline CDR1 is WSHSY and CDR2 SAAADI. Unmatched junction bases numbered 6, after V lost 4 bases and J lost 13 bases. The length of the CDR3 is 12 residues. The CDR3 protein is CASSVTSETQFF. CDR3 DNA sequence: TGCGCCAGCAGTGTGACTAGCGAAACACAGTTCTTC.

This clone was seen a handful of times. This rearrangement joins TRBV7-8 to TRBJ2-1, with TRBD2 as a possible D gene (6 bases). The CDR3 has 14 residues. The germline V and J ends were trimmed by 6 bases and 1 base, with 10 bases remaining between them. Germline-derived CDR1 and CDR2 are SGHVS and FQNEAQ. The CDR3 DNA reads TGTGCCAGCAGAGCTGGAGGGTCCTACAATGAGCAGTTCTTC. The encoded protein is CASRAGGSYNEQFF.